This T cell receptor (beta chain) is from a study of blood T cells in healthy people across ages. Using a J-beta primer mix together with a sample-barcoded 5' primer, a second PCR was run for roughly 6 to 12 cycles. Per sample, CDR3-containing paired-end reads numbered at least 2.5 million. MiXCR, applied by TCRdb to the 5' RACE reads, yields one record per CDR3 protein. The sample lists about a million distinct CDR3 sequences, approximately 38% occurring once. Study results and caveats: Across samples, TCR beta diversity tracked strongly with naive T cell percentage.

In this sample, this clonotype turned up a few times. Its target is not known. Sequenced: blood. The source of this sequence is a man younger than 35 in good health.

The CDR3 DNA sequence: TGTGCCAGCAGCCCGCCGGACAGAATAAAAACTTCCGCGCCCTCGACGCAGTTCTTC. Amino acids: CASSPPDRIKTSAPSTQFF. The V gene is TRBV28, the J gene TRBJ2-1; TRBD1 is a possible D gene (6 bases). Per the germline V gene, CDR1 is MDHEN and CDR2 is SYDVKM. V lost 6 bases, J lost 12 bases, and 36 bases lay in between. CDR3 length: 19 residues.